A single T cell receptor beta chain is shown here with its context. Authors' data handling: Reference gene primer amplification gave estimated nucleated cell counts. Assay: immunoSEQ multiplex PCR; the TCRdb copy retains only in-frame clones and omits some. That table is the source of V, J and clone size, and D and trimming were worked out from the DNA. The data show 300,000 to 400,000 clones, about nine tenths seen once. The data derive from a study of blood T cell repertoires in COVID-19. About the research overall: Collection of acute and convalescent COVID-19 samples took place in the United States, Italy and Spain. Sample material is recorded as cDNA or gDNA derived from T cells, B-cell-depleted T cells, or PBMCs.

J gave up 8 bases and V 7 bases, and 10 bases lay outside the gene matches. The CDR3 loop spans 13 amino acids. Germline V gene sequence: CDR1 MNHNY, CDR2 SVGAGI (reference sequence). This TCR was sampled from a man between 45 and 60 years old with active or convalescent COVID-19. The source material was peripheral blood. This rearrangement joins TRBV6-6 to TRBJ1-2; 7 bases fit TRBD1. CDR3 sequence: CASTQTGIGGYTF. The CDR3 DNA reads TGTGCCAGCACCCAGACAGGGATTGGCGGCTACACCTTC.